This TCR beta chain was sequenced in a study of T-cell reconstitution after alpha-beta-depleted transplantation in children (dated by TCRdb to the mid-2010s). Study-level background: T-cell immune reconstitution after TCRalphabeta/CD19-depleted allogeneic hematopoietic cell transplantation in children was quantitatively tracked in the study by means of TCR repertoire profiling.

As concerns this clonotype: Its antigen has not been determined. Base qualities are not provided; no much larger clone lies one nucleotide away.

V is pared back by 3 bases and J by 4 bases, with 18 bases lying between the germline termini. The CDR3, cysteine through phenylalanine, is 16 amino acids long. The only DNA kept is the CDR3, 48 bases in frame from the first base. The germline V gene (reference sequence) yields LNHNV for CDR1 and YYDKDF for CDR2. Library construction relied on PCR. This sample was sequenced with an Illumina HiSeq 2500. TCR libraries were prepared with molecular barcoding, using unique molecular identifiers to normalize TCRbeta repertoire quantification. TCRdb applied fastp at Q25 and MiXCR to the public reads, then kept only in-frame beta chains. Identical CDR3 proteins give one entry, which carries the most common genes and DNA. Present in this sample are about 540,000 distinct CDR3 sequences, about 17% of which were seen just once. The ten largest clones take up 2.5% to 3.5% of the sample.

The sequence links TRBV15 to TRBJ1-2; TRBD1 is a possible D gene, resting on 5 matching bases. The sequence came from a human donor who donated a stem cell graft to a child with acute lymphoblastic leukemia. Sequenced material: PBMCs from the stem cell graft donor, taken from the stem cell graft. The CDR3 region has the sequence CATSSHNRLLPYGYTF. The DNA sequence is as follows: TGTGCCACCAGCAGTCACAACAGGCTATTGCCCTATGGCTACACCTTC.